Following are 2 T cell receptor beta chains from one sample sequenced in a study of OX40 agonist ivuxolimab in advanced cancers. Profiled with immunoSEQ multiplex PCR; TCRdb holds only in-frame clones, not every one. Among roughly 61,000 clones listed, roughly 84% were seen once. Sequencing used CD4+ or CD8+ T cells sorted from blood, obtained in a trial of the OX40 agonist ivuxolimab. The source of these receptors is an adult with an advanced solid tumor such as melanoma, head and neck, liver or kidney cancer.

The chain carries TRBV30 and TRBJ2-1, with D perhaps TRBD1 (6 bases). V gave up 5 bases and J gave up 9 bases, with 20 bases separating them. The CDR3 spans 14 residues. From germline, CDR1 is GTSNPN and CDR2 SVGIG (reference sequence). The CDR3: CAWSKGGVWGEQFF. The CDR3 DNA reads TGTGCCTGGTCAAAAGGGGGTGTTTGGGGTGAGCAGTTCTTC.

The J gene is TRBJ2-2, the V gene TRBV5-4; possibly TRBD2 for D (6 bases). V lost 0 bases and J 0 bases, leaving 6 bases between the germline ends. CDR3 size: 15 residues. The germline CDR1 and CDR2 sequences are SGHNT and YYREEE (reference sequence). As DNA, the CDR3 is TGTGCCAGCAGCTTGGGACTAGCGAACACCGGGGAGCTGTTTTTT. The encoded protein is CASSLGLANTGELFF.